This TCR beta chain was obtained from a study of T cell responses to AZD1222 COVID-19 vaccine. The ends lost 2 bases at V and 10 bases at J; junction bases unmatched: 5. The CDR3 is 14 residues long. Per germline, CDR1 MNHNS and CDR2 SASEGT. The protocol was immunoSEQ multiplex PCR, while the TCRdb copy is restricted to in-frame clones and leaves out a portion. The sample records some 160,000 clones, just over 90% being singletons. The sequence was obtained from an adult who received the AZD1222 COVID-19 vaccine. Source: peripheral blood, taken 28 days after the second AZD1222 dose. This rearrangement joins TRBV6-1 to TRBJ1-6, with 7 bases aligning to TRBD1. CDR3 DNA sequence: TGTGCCAGCAGTGAACTAGGGGGCTACTCACCCCTCCACTTT. It specifies CASSELGGYSPLHF.